The 14 T cell receptor beta chains below were found in one sample sequenced in a study of cytomegalovirus exposure and HLA in healthy donors. PCR amplification relied on 60 Vbeta primers (plus 13 Jbeta primers). Only in-frame clones appear in the TCRdb table, and some are missing; sequencing was by immunoSEQ multiplex PCR. The sample has under 200,000 clones; over 65% are singletons. The sample was PBMCs. Every receptor here comes from a female donor in good health and CMV-seronegative.

J is TRBJ2-7 and V is TRBV28, with D perhaps TRBD2 (7 bases). The germline gives CDR1 MDHEN, CDR2 SYDVKM. This CDR3 comprises 14 residues. Trimming removed 6 bases from V and 2 bases from J, with 14 bases in between. In nucleotides, the CDR3 is TGTGCCAGCAGAGTGAGGGGGGGACCCTACGAGCAGTACTTC. Translating it yields CASRVRGGPYEQYF.

The chain combines TRBV5-4 with TRBJ2-1; 9 bases align to TRBD1. V shed 4 bases and J 10 bases; nucleotides not matched to a gene: 12. CDR1 SGHNT and CDR2 YYREEE come from the germline V gene (reference sequence). This CDR3 has 15 amino acids. The chain's CDR3 is CASSLPAQGAREQFF. In nucleotides, the CDR3 is TGTGCCAGCAGCCTTCCGGCACAGGGGGCGCGGGAGCAGTTCTTC.

This clone was seen a few times. The rearrangement links TRBV29-1 to TRBJ2-7; possible D gene TRBD1, 6 bases. V shed 5 bases and J shed 2 bases, with 13 bases lying between them. CDR3 length: 13 residues. Germline V CDR1 and CDR2: SQVTM, ANQGSEA. The CDR3 nucleotides are TGCAGCGTTCGGCTTTCAGGGGCCTACGAGCAGTACTTC. Its protein product is CSVRLSGAYEQYF.

The chain joins TRBV28 to TRBJ2-7, with a weak D call TRBD1 (5 bases). Germline CDR1 MDHEN, CDR2 SYDVKM. This CDR3 contains 18 residues. Trimming took 5 bases from V and 0 from J, leaving 23 bases between them. CDR3 DNA sequence: TGTGCCAGCAGTATCATTCAGGGTAGCTCCAGGGACTCCTACGAGCAGTACTTC. This sequence encodes CASSIIQGSSRDSYEQYF.

The CDR3 coding sequence is TGTGCCACCAGCAGACTAACGGGGGTGGCCGGGGAGCTGTTTTTT. Residues: CATSRLTGVAGELFF. The chain couples TRBV15 to TRBJ2-2; maybe TRBD2 (6 bases). This CDR3 contains 15 residues. Germline CDR1 and CDR2: LNHNV and YYDKDF (reference sequence). V lost 2 bases and J 6 bases, leaving 13 bases between the germline ends.

The chain uses TRBV5-4 and TRBJ2-3, with 14 bases fitting TRBD2. There are 16 residues in the CDR3. Unmatched junction bases numbered 8, after V lost 6 bases and J lost 5 bases. The V gene's germline CDR1 is SGHNT and CDR2 YYREEE (reference sequence). The CDR3 region has the DNA TGTGCCAGCACCCTCGGGACTAGCGGGAGCCAAGATACGCAGTATTTT. Amino acids: CASTLGTSGSQDTQYF.

This clone was detected only once. The chain couples TRBV18 to TRBJ1-2, with TRBD1 matching 8 bases. V lost 3 bases to trimming and J lost 4 bases; unmatched junction nucleotides: 4. CDR1 and CDR2 from the germline V gene are KGHSH and LQKENI. This CDR3 is built from 14 residues. The CDR3 nucleotides are TGTGCCAGCTCACCGGGACAGGATTTCTATGGCTACACCTTC. This gives the protein CASSPGQDFYGYTF.

Regarding this clone: The junction shows a germline mismatch at one end, possibly a read error. The rearrangement uses TRBV2 and TRBJ2-6; tentatively, D is TRBD2 (7 bases). Germline CDR1 reads SNHLY; CDR2 reads FYNNEI. This CDR3 spans 16 amino acids. In DNA, the CDR3 is TGTGCCAGCAGTAGGGCGGGGGCCTCTGGGGCCAACGGCCTGACTTTC. It specifies CASSRAGASGANGLTF.

V gene TRBV9 combines with J gene TRBJ1-3, with D possibly being TRBD1 (5 bases). V lost 2 bases and J lost 0, with 21 bases in between. Germline-derived CDR1 and CDR2 are SGDLS and YYNGEE. The length of the CDR3 is 19 residues. The CDR3 region has the DNA TGTGCCAGCAGCGTTTCGGGGGGAGGGCAGGACCTCTCTGGAAACACCATATATTTT. Translated: CASSVSGGGQDLSGNTIYF.

The J gene is TRBJ2-1, the V gene TRBV7-9; 7 bases agree with TRBD2. V shed 8 bases and J 1 base; nucleotides not matched to a gene: 5. The CDR3 loop spans 14 amino acids. CDR1 SEHNR and CDR2 FQNEAQ come from the germline V gene (reference sequence). For the CDR3, the DNA is TGTGCCAGCGGCGGGAGTCTTTCCTACAATGAGCAGTTCTTC. Protein sequence: CASGGSLSYNEQFF.

This chain uses TRBV5-1 with TRBJ2-5, with TRBD2 as a possible D gene (5 bases). Germline assignment: CDR1 SGHRS and CDR2 YFSETQ. This CDR3 spans 15 amino acids. Deletions cut 0 bases from V and 5 bases from J, with 14 bases between. This CDR3 reads CASSLVSSLRETQYF. As DNA, the CDR3 is TGCGCCAGCAGCTTGGTTTCTAGCCTGAGGGAGACCCAGTACTTC.

This sequence joins TRBV7-9 and TRBJ1-4; TRBD1 agrees at 9 bases. CDR3 length: 15 amino acids. The germline CDR1 and CDR2 sequences are SEHNR and FQNEAQ (reference sequence). The J segment lost 8 bases and the V segment lost 3 bases, leaving 7 bases of the junction unmatched. CDR3 DNA sequence: TGTGCCAGCAGCTTCCCGGGACAGGGTGGAGAAAAACTGTTTTTT. Translated: CASSFPGQGGEKLFF.

This clone has just a few counts. The chain recombines TRBV7-2 with TRBJ2-3; maybe TRBD2 (6 bases). This CDR3 is built from 17 residues. With 2 bases removed from V and 0 bases from J, the gap between germline ends came to 15 bases. Germline V gene sequence: CDR1 SGHTA, CDR2 FQGNSA. The CDR3 here is CASSLRLGGPSTDTQYF. The DNA for the CDR3 is TGTGCCAGCAGCTTAAGACTAGGAGGACCGAGCACAGATACGCAGTATTTT.

The gene calls are TRBV30 and TRBJ1-1, with D tentatively TRBD1 (5 bases). CDR3 length: 13 residues. CDR1 is GTSNPN and CDR2 is SVGIG in the germline V gene (reference sequence). With 5 bases removed from V and 3 bases from J, the gap between germline ends came to 13 bases. The DNA of the CDR3 is TGTGCCTGGTCATTCTCGGGGGACACTGAAGCTTTCTTT. As protein: CAWSFSGDTEAFF.